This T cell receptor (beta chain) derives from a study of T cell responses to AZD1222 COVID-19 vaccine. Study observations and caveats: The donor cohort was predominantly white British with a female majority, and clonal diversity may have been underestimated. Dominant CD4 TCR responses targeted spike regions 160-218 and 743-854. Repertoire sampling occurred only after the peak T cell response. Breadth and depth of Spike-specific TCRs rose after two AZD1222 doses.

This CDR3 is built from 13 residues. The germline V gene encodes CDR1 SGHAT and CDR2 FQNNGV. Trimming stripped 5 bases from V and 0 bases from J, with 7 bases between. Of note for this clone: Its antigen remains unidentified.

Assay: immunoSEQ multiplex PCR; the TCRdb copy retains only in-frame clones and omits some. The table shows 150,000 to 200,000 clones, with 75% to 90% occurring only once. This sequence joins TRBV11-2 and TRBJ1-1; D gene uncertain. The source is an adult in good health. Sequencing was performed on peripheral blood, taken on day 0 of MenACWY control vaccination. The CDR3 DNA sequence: TGTGCCAGCAGCGCTCAGCTGAACACTGAAGCTTTCTTT. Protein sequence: CASSAQLNTEAFF. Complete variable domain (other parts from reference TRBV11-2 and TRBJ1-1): EAGVAQSPRYKIIEKRQSVAFWCNPISGHATLYWYQQILGQGPKLLIQFQNNGVVDDSQLPKDRFSAERLKGVDSTLKIQPAKLEDSAVYLCASSAQLNTEAFFGQGTRLTVV.